The T cell receptor (beta chain) described here comes from a study of control samples from healthy donors and cancer patients. The CDR3 runs to 13 residues. V shed 0 bases and J shed 2 bases, with 5 bases lying between them. Germline CDR1 and CDR2: MNHEY and SVGAGI. Data came from immunoSEQ multiplex PCR; TCRdb stores just in-frame clones and leaves some out. Of 100,000 to 150,000 clones detected, about 93% appear once; the ten largest clones hold 2% to 3%. Source material: blood. This TCR was recovered from a man younger than 35 in good health. The V call is TRBV6-5, the J call TRBJ2-7, with D tentatively TRBD1 (5 bases). CDR3 residues: CASSYSRAYEQYF. CDR3 nucleotide sequence: TGTGCCAGCAGTTACTCCAGGGCCTACGAGCAGTACTTC.